Detailed here is one T cell receptor (beta chain). In the same sample, other DNA sequences code for this CDR3. This specimen comes from a study of blood T cell repertoires in COVID-19. Study summary: The United States, Italy and Spain provided the acute and convalescent COVID-19 samples. PBMCs, B-cell-depleted T cells, or T cells were the source of the cDNA or gDNA that made up the material.

Original processing notes: Reference gene primer amplification gave nucleated cell count estimates. Sequencing was performed with immunoSEQ multiplex PCR; in TCRdb, only in-frame clones are kept and a portion is missing. D and trimming come from the DNA, and the V and J calls and clone size come from that table. In the table there are under 300,000 clones, about 85% of which are singletons. The source of this sequence is a man aged 55 to 69 who had recovered from COVID-19. Sequencing was performed on peripheral blood.

CDR3 DNA: TGCAGTGCTAGTGGCGGGGGATTAGCCAAAAACATTCAGTACTTC. It codes for CSASGGGLAKNIQYF. The chain recombines TRBV20-1 with TRBJ2-4; 7 nucleotides agree with TRBD2. This CDR3 spans 15 amino acids. Trimming at V came to 3 bases and at J to 0 bases, leaving 5 bases not matched to a gene. CDR1 is DFQATT, CDR2 SNEGSKA, per germline (reference sequence).